This TCR beta chain derives from a study of neurological immune-mediated disorders. Synthesis of cDNA was performed by 5'RACE using 10-nucleotide random UMIs. TCRdb processed the 5' RACE reads anew with MiXCR; each CDR3 protein has one entry. The profile shows about 49,000 distinct CDR3 sequences, roughly 8.3% of them singletons. As to time point: longitudinal time-point 3. It was from 2 million PBMCs stored at -80 C that the unsorted libraries were obtained. The sequence derives from a woman aged 35 to 49 in good health. Sequencing was performed on PBMCs.

The CDR3 sequence: CSARVGIPSSYEQYF. Written as DNA, the CDR3 is TGCAGTGCTAGGGTCGGCATCCCCAGCTCCTACGAGCAGTACTTC. The rearrangement joins TRBV20-1 to TRBJ2-7; D uncertain. The V end was cut by 3 bases, the J end by 0 bases, with 15 bases between. Germline lookup yields CDR1 DFQATT and CDR2 SNEGSKA (reference sequence). CDR3 size: 15 residues.